This T cell receptor (beta chain) emerged from a study of cytomegalovirus exposure and HLA in healthy donors. Primers for the PCR totalled 60 Vbeta and 13 Jbeta. Assay: immunoSEQ multiplex PCR; the TCRdb copy retains only in-frame clones and omits some. The table has approximately 130,000 clones, around 77% seen once. The CDR3 extends over 14 amino acids. Germline lookup yields CDR1 SEHNR and CDR2 FQNEAQ (reference sequence). On this clone itself: The junction differs from germline at one of its ends, possibly a read error.

Sample: PBMCs. The J gene is TRBJ1-2, the V gene TRBV7-9; TRBD1 might be the D (6 bases). This TCR came from a man younger than 30 in good health and CMV-seropositive. CDR3 sequence reads: CSSSFRQVDDGYTF. The CDR3 DNA reads as TGTTCCAGCAGCTTCCGACAGGTAGACGATGGCTACACCTTC.